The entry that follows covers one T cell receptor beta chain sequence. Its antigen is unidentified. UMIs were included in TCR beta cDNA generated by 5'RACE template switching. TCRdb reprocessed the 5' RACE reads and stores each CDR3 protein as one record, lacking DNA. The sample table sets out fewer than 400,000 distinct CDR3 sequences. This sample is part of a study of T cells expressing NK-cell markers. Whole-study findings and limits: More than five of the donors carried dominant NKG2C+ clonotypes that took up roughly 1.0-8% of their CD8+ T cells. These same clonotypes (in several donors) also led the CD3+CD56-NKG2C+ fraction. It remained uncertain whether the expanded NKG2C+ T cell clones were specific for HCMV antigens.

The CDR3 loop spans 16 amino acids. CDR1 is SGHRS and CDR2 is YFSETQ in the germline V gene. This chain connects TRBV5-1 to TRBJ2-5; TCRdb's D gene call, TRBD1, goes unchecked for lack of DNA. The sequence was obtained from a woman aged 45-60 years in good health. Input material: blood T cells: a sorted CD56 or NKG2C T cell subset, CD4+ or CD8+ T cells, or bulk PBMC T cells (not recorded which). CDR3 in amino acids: CASSLDRAGIQETQYF.